A selection of T cell receptor beta chains follows, all from one sample in a study of shared clonotypes between healthy human individuals. Libraries were prepared by immunoSEQ multiplex PCR; TCRdb keeps only in-frame clonotypes and omits some of them. Here the sample spans roughly 2.5 million clones, approximately 92% being singletons. Sequencing was performed on naive CD4+ T cells sorted from blood. The source of these receptors is a man aged 18-30 years in good health. The CDR3 runs from the conserved cysteine through the conserved F or W. A D gene is named only where the DNA matches it firmly. The size entry is marked missing in some rows and otherwise reads once, few, many or a size class.

v_gene	j_gene	abundance	d_gene	CDR3aa	CDR3nt
TRBV19	TRBJ1-3	.	.	CASSGGNTIYF	TGTGCCAGTAGCGGGGGCAACACCATATATTTT
TRBV4-2	TRBJ2-7	.	.	CASSQGGRQTGENNRRTYEQYF	TGTGCCAGCAGCCAAGGGGGTAGGCAGACGGGGGAGAATAATAGACGAACCTACGAGCAGTACTTC
TRBV10-2	TRBJ2-5	.	.	CASSGQVAETQYF	TGCGCCAGCAGTGGACAGGTAGCAGAGACCCAGTACTTC
TRBV7-2	TRBJ2-1	.	TRBD2	CASSLGGLAGGLGNEQFF	TGTGCCAGCAGCTTAGGAGGACTAGCGGGGGGGCTGGGAAATGAGCAGTTCTTC
TRBV6-6	TRBJ2-1	.	.	CASSYSDEQFF	TGTGCCAGCAGTTACTCGGATGAGCAGTTCTTC
TRBV5-8	TRBJ2-5	.	TRBD2	CASSYAAGRLETQYF	TGTGCCAGCAGCTACGCAGCGGGAAGGTTGGAGACCCAGTACTTC
TRBV11-2	TRBJ2-1	.	TRBD2	CASSSRGLAGGLDEQFF	TGTGCCAGCAGCTCTAGGGGCCTAGCGGGAGGGCTCGATGAGCAGTTCTTC
TRBV7-9	TRBJ2-2	.	.	CASIPRGRNTGELFF	TGTGCCAGCATCCCTCGGGGCAGGAACACCGGGGAGCTGTTTTTT
TRBV7-9	TRBJ1-4	.	.	CASSLGTVLGTNEKLFF	TGTGCCAGCAGCTTAGGGACAGTCCTCGGAACTAATGAAAAACTGTTTTTT
TRBV27	TRBJ1-2	.	.	CASRNQGYNYGYTF	TGTGCCAGCAGGAATCAGGGATATAACTATGGCTACACCTTC
TRBV7-9	TRBJ2-3	once	.	CASSWAEISTDTQYF	TGTGCCAGCAGCTGGGCAGAGATCAGCACAGATACGCAGTATTTT
TRBV10-3	TRBJ1-2	.	.	CAINPSGALYGYTF	TGTGCCATCAACCCTTCAGGGGCCCTCTATGGCTACACCTTC
TRBV6-1	TRBJ1-3	.	.	CASSESTANNGNTIYF	TGTGCCAGCAGTGAATCGACAGCAAACAACGGAAACACCATATATTTT
TRBV6-1	TRBJ2-3	.	.	CASSEEGGRADTQYF	TGTGCCAGCAGTGAAGAGGGGGGGAGGGCAGATACGCAGTATTTT
TRBV19	TRBJ2-7	.	TRBD1	CASSRRDRGEQYF	TGTGCCAGTAGTAGAAGGGACAGGGGCGAGCAGTACTTC
TRBV5-6	TRBJ2-1	.	.	CASSTDSSRSYNEQFF	TGTGCCAGCAGCACCGACAGTTCCCGCTCCTACAATGAGCAGTTCTTC
TRBV27	TRBJ2-7	.	TRBD1	CASSYRDRLSYEQYF	TGTGCCAGCAGTTACCGGGACAGGCTTTCCTACGAGCAGTACTTC
TRBV6-5	TRBJ1-3	.	TRBD1	CASRVQGSSGNTIYF	TGTGCCAGCAGAGTACAGGGGAGCTCTGGAAACACCATATATTTT
TRBV18	TRBJ2-1	once	.	CASSPPGYNEQFF	TGTGCCAGCTCACCACCAGGGTACAATGAGCAGTTCTTC
TRBV6-5	TRBJ2-1	.	TRBD2	CASSRSGRAGNEQFF	TGTGCCAGCAGCCGAAGCGGGAGGGCGGGCAATGAGCAGTTCTTC
TRBV10-3	TRBJ2-1	.	TRBD2	CAIRGESSGSKQFF	TGTGCCATCAGGGGAGAGTCTAGCGGGAGTAAGCAGTTCTTC
TRBV4-1	TRBJ2-7	once	TRBD1	CASSQQGVPHEQYF	TGCGCCAGCAGCCAACAGGGGGTCCCGCACGAGCAGTACTTC
TRBV6-4	TRBJ2-1	.	TRBD2	CASSLNGGGNYEQFF	TGTGCCAGCAGTTTGAACGGGGGGGGGAACTATGAGCAGTTCTTC
TRBV10-1	TRBJ1-3	.	.	CASSDPGAAGNTIYF	TGCGCCAGCAGTGATCCGGGGGCGGCTGGAAACACCATATATTTT
TRBV30	TRBJ1-3	.	.	CAWIGRSGNTIYF	TGTGCCTGGATCGGTCGCTCTGGAAACACCATATATTTT
TRBV7-3	TRBJ1-5	.	TRBD1	CASSFLGTDRGRHF	TGTGCCAGCAGCTTTTTGGGGACCGACAGGGGAAGGCATTTT
TRBV11-2	TRBJ1-4	.	.	CASSLGGREKLFF	TGTGCCAGCAGCTTAGGAGGGAGGGAAAAACTGTTTTTT
TRBV4-3	TRBJ2-1	.	TRBD2	CASSQSAGARDEQFF	TGCGCCAGCAGCCAGTCAGCGGGAGCACGCGATGAGCAGTTCTTC
TRBV7-9	TRBJ1-1	few	.	CASSLRAEAFF	TGTGCCAGCAGCCTTCGGGCCGAAGCTTTCTTT
TRBV29-1	TRBJ1-1	.	.	CSVEDRRGAEAFF	TGCAGCGTTGAAGATCGAAGGGGCGCTGAAGCTTTCTTT
TRBV6-1	TRBJ2-2	.	TRBD2	CASSDLGLAGTGELFF	TGTGCCAGCAGTGACCTGGGACTAGCGGGAACCGGGGAGCTGTTTTTT
TRBV18	TRBJ2-7	once	TRBD1	CASSPPGTGYGAYEQYF	TGTGCCAGCTCACCGCCCGGGACAGGATATGGAGCGTACGAGCAGTACTTC
TRBV29-1	TRBJ1-1	.	TRBD1	CSVYRGRNTEAFF	TGCAGCGTCTACAGGGGACGGAACACTGAAGCTTTCTTT
TRBV14	TRBJ2-3	.	.	CASSLDQMSSTDTQYF	TGTGCCAGCAGCCTTGATCAGATGTCTAGCACAGATACGCAGTATTTT
TRBV2	TRBJ2-7	.	TRBD1	CASNPTRGQGSYEQYF	TGTGCCAGCAACCCAACTCGGGGACAGGGCTCGTACGAGCAGTACTTC
TRBV28	TRBJ1-1	.	.	CASTPGALMNTEAFF	TGTGCCAGCACCCCAGGAGCACTCATGAACACTGAAGCTTTCTTT
TRBV29-1	TRBJ2-3	.	TRBD2	CSVRAGAPPDTQYF	TGCAGCGTGAGAGCGGGAGCCCCCCCAGATACGCAGTATTTT
TRBV30	TRBJ1-1	.	TRBD1	CAWDRGLNTEAFF	TGTGCCTGGGACAGGGGCTTGAACACTGAAGCTTTCTTT
TRBV7-2	TRBJ2-1	once	TRBD2	CASSSPGLAAGTYNEQFF	TGTGCCAGCAGTTCTCCGGGACTAGCGGCCGGCACCTACAATGAGCAGTTCTTC
TRBV7-2	TRBJ2-7	.	.	CASSLTTLEQYF	TGTGCCAGCAGCTTAACTACCCTCGAGCAGTACTTC